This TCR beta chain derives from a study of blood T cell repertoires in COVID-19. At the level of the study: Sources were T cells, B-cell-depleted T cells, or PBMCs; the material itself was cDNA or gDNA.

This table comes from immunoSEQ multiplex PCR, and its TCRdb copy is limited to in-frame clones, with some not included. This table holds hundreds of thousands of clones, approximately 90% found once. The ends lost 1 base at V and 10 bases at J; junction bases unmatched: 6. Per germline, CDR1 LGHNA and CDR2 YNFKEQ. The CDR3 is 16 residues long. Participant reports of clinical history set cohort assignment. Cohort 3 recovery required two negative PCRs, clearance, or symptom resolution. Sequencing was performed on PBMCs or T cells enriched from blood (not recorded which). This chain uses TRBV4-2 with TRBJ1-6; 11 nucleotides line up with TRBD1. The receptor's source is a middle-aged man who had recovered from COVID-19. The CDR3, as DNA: TGTGCCAGCAGCCAAGCCGGGACAGGGGGTATCTCACCCCTCCACTTT. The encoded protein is CASSQAGTGGISPLHF.